The 21 T cell receptor beta chains below all came from one sample that was sequenced in a study of T cell repertoires in cytomegalovirus infection (dated by TCRdb to about 2019). TCRdb shows the sequencer as Illumina HiSeq 1500. The public reads were quality trimmed at Q25 with fastp and then assembled into clones with MiXCR by TCRdb, keeping productive beta chains. Every distinct CDR3 protein forms one entry, paired with its most common genes and DNA. This sample gives around 570,000 distinct CDR3 sequences in total; approximately 40% of them show up just once. The leading ten clones occupy 48% of the sample. The sample's treatment or condition label is to be understood as: in vitro stimulation with specific CMV peptide epitopes to enrich CMV-specific T cells. Their antigen targets remain unknown. Source: cultured PBMCs, taken from culture after CMV antigen stimulation. These receptors came from a human donor in good health (CMV status not recorded). Some clones in this sample may be carry-over from other donors' samples.

This chain uses TRBV6-6 with TRBJ1-1; 12 nucleotides align to TRBD1. The V gene end was trimmed by 4 bases and the J gene end by 1 base; junction bases not matched to a gene: 7. Per the germline V gene, CDR1 is MNHNY and CDR2 is SVGAGI (reference sequence). The CDR3 has 17 residues. The CDR3 sequence is CASSSRDRGPRNTEAFF. The CDR3, as DNA: TGTGCCAGCAGTTCCCGGGACAGGGGGCCCCGGAACACTGAAGCTTTCTTT.

The CDR3 sequence is CASSGEGYEQYF. DNA of the CDR3: TGCGCCAGCAGTGGGGAGGGCTACGAGCAGTACTTC. V usage is TRBV10-2 and J usage is TRBJ2-7; 7 bases fit TRBD2. Trimming took 4 bases from V and 3 from J; bases not matched to a gene: 0. Per the germline V gene, CDR1 is WSHSY and CDR2 is SAAADI. This CDR3 is built from 12 residues.

V is TRBV6-1 and J is TRBJ1-6; weak D call: TRBD1 (5 bases). V was pared by 0 bases and J by 7 bases, with 7 bases between. Germline lookup yields CDR1 MNHNS and CDR2 SASEGT. The CDR3 sequence is 14 residues long. The CDR3 sequence is CASSEAGPNSPLHF. DNA for the CDR3: TGTGCCAGCAGTGAAGCGGGGCCGAATTCACCCCTCCACTTT.

J is TRBJ2-2 and V is TRBV12-3 or TRBV12-4; weak D call: TRBD1 (6 bases). The CDR3 length is 13 residues. The V end was cut by 6 bases, the J end by 6 bases, with 11 bases between. The CDR3 loop is CASSSTGSGELFF. DNA of the CDR3: TGTGCCAGCAGCTCAACAGGGTCCGGGGAGCTGTTTTTT.

This clonotype appeared a few times. A junction end diverges from the germline sequence, so it may reflect a read error. The chain recombines TRBV4-1 with TRBJ2-5; no clear D gene. The germline V gene has CDR1 MGHRA and CDR2 YSYEKL. This CDR3 is 12 amino acids long. For the CDR3, the DNA is TGTGCCAGCAGCCAAGATCTAGAGACCCAGTACTTC. The encoded protein is CASSQDLETQYF.

This clonotype turned up a few times. This chain links TRBV12-3 or TRBV12-4 with TRBJ1-5; D ambiguous. Trimming pared 2 bases from V and 5 bases from J, leaving 7 bases between. CDR3 size: 13 residues. CDR3 in amino acids: CASSLQRDQPQHF. The CDR3 DNA reads as TGTGCCAGCAGTTTACAACGAGATCAGCCCCAGCATTTT.

V and J are TRBV4-1 and TRBJ1-6; D perhaps matches TRBD1 (6 bases). Trimming stripped 4 bases from V and 10 bases from J, with 26 bases between. The CDR3 is 18 residues long. The germline gives CDR1 MGHRA, CDR2 YSYEKL. CDR3 in amino acids: CASSLRHSGDVEGSPLHF. In DNA, the CDR3 is TGCGCCAGCAGCCTCAGACACTCAGGGGACGTGGAAGGATCACCCCTCCACTTT.

The genes are TRBV6-2 or TRBV6-3 and TRBJ2-7, with D perhaps TRBD1 or TRBD2 (5 bases each). V was cut by 5 bases and J by 2 bases, with 10 bases left in between. This CDR3 contains 13 residues. Germline CDR1 and CDR2: MNHEY and SVGEGT. The CDR3 region is CASSRDPAYEQYF. The DNA for the CDR3 is TGTGCCAGCAGTCGGGACCCAGCCTACGAGCAGTACTTC.

V gene TRBV11-2 combines with J gene TRBJ1-1, with a weak D call TRBD1 (5 bases). Germline lookup yields CDR1 SGHAT and CDR2 FQNNGV. V lost 4 bases and J lost 8, with 17 bases in between. There are 14 residues in the CDR3. The CDR3 protein is CASSSIGAPSEAFF. The CDR3 coding sequence is TGTGCCAGCAGCTCCATTGGGGCCCCATCGGAAGCTTTCTTT.

The V call is TRBV6-2 or TRBV6-3, the J call TRBJ2-1, with a tentative D call TRBD1 (6 bases). CDR1 and CDR2 (germline): MNHEY, SVGEGT. This CDR3 has 14 amino acids. V was shortened by 6 bases and J by 4 bases, with 13 bases between the two germline ends. Here the CDR3 reads CASSRGQRYNEQFF. The CDR3 DNA follows: TGTGCCAGCAGCCGCGGACAGAGGTACAATGAGCAGTTCTTC.

The chain employs TRBV7-2 and TRBJ2-7, with D perhaps TRBD1 or TRBD2 (6 bases each). This CDR3 comprises 15 residues. Trimming removed 6 bases at V and 0 bases at J, with 15 bases between. Germline lookup yields CDR1 SGHTA and CDR2 FQGNSA. Here the CDR3 reads CASRWGASASYEQYF. The DNA of the CDR3 is TGTGCCAGCAGGTGGGGGGCTAGCGCCTCCTACGAGCAGTACTTC.

The V gene is TRBV10-1, the J gene TRBJ2-1; the match to TRBD2 covers 11 bases. The ends lost 3 bases at V and 3 bases at J; junction bases unmatched: 4. Germline values: CDR1 WNHNN, CDR2 SYGVQD (reference sequence). The CDR3 covers 16 residues. CDR3 in amino acids: CASSDPSGGSYNEQFF. The CDR3 coding sequence is TGCGCCAGCAGTGACCCTAGCGGGGGGAGCTACAATGAGCAGTTCTTC.

The chain carries TRBV12-3 or TRBV12-4 and TRBJ1-1; D is unresolved. This CDR3 contains 13 residues. V lost 3 bases, J lost 0 bases, and 5 bases lay in between. CDR3 residues: CASSLILNTEAFF. CDR3 coding DNA: TGTGCCAGCAGTTTGATTCTGAACACTGAAGCTTTCTTT.

The rearrangement joins TRBV28 to TRBJ2-7, with no clear D. The CDR3 contains 14 residues. CDR1 is MDHEN and CDR2 is SYDVKM in the germline V gene. The germline V and J ends were trimmed by 1 base and 3 bases, with 10 bases remaining between them. This CDR3 reads CASSLSAGYYEQYF. In DNA, the CDR3 is TGTGCCAGCAGTTTATCGGCAGGATACTACGAGCAGTACTTC.

The chain recombines TRBV28 with TRBJ2-7; D ambiguous. Germline values: CDR1 MDHEN, CDR2 SYDVKM. Trimming shortened V by 3 bases and J by 2 bases, and 8 bases separated the two germline ends. This CDR3 comprises 13 residues. The CDR3 protein is CASSLVQTYEQYF. CDR3 bases: TGTGCCAGCAGTTTGGTACAGACCTACGAGCAGTACTTC.

The chain is built from TRBV7-9 and TRBJ2-6; D gene ambiguous. The CDR3 has 15 residues. Germline CDR1 SEHNR, CDR2 FQNEAQ (reference sequence). V was cut by 5 bases and J by 0 bases, with 8 bases left in between. In DNA, the CDR3 is TGTGCCAGCAGCAAACAGACCTCTGGGGCCAACGTCCTGACTTTC. Its protein product is CASSKQTSGANVLTF.

This clonotype has just a few counts. The J gene is TRBJ2-1, the V gene TRBV7-2; 11 bases map to TRBD2. The CDR3 has 15 amino acids. The germline gives CDR1 SGHTA, CDR2 FQGNSA. With V trimmed by 1 base and J by 9 bases, 5 bases remained unmatched. CDR3 loop: CASSLGTSGSSEQFF. In DNA, the CDR3 is TGTGCCAGCAGCTTAGGCACTAGCGGGAGTTCTGAGCAGTTCTTC.

The chain recombines TRBV6-5 with TRBJ2-1, with D maybe TRBD2 (6 bases). V lost 6 bases and J lost 3, with 12 bases in between. This CDR3 region has 14 residues. The V gene's germline CDR1 is MNHEY and CDR2 SVGAGI. The CDR3 nucleotides are TGTGCCAGCAGACGGGAGTGGGGCTACAATGAGCAGTTCTTC. Amino acids: CASRREWGYNEQFF.

This chain links TRBV12-3 or TRBV12-4 with TRBJ1-5; no definite D call. CDR3 length: 14 residues. Deletions cut 3 bases from V and 3 bases from J, with 9 bases between. This chain's CDR3 is CASSLVGYNQPQHF. In nucleotides, the CDR3 is TGTGCCAGCAGTTTGGTGGGATACAATCAGCCCCAGCATTTT.

This sequence joins TRBV7-2 and TRBJ2-3; the match to TRBD2 covers 10 bases. The trim removed 2 bases at V and 6 bases at J, leaving 5 bases unmatched. This CDR3 has 15 residues. CDR1 is SGHTA, CDR2 FQGNSA, per germline. As DNA, the CDR3 is TGTGCCAGCAGCTTAAACCCAGCGGGGGGGGATACGCAGTATTTT. Amino acid sequence: CASSLNPAGGDTQYF.

This clonotype appeared a few times. V gene TRBV12-3 or TRBV12-4 combines with J gene TRBJ2-3; TRBD2 matches at 8 bases. The V and J ends lost 7 bases and 7 bases, in that order; junction bases with no gene match: 4. The CDR3 covers 12 residues. The CDR3 spells CASTTSGYTQYF. The CDR3 region has the DNA TGTGCCAGCACCACTAGCGGCTATACGCAGTATTTT.